Presented here are 2 T cell receptor beta chains from one specimen sequenced in a study of vaccination and CD4 T cells after COVID-19. The Oncomine TCR Beta short-read assay generated sequence data from the DNA of cultured CD4+ T cells. TCRdb recomputed calls from the PCR reads with MiXCR, one row per CDR3 protein. The data contain approximately 11,000 distinct CDR3 sequences, roughly 40% of them seen just once; the ten biggest clones take up 11%. This sample's treatment: approximately nine-day PBMC culture with coronavirus spike peptide pools or control peptides (ViraFEST assay). These receptors have no known antigen. The sample here was CD4+ T cells from blood, cultured in vitro, taken after SARS-CoV-2 vaccination. The receptors were sampled from a human donor who had recovered from COVID-19.

This chain links TRBV24-1 with TRBJ1-2; D ambiguous. Germline assignment: CDR1 KGHDR and CDR2 SFDVKD. The CDR3 runs to 11 residues. V shed 4 bases and J shed 4 bases, with 3 bases lying between them. The CDR3 DNA sequence: TGTGCCACCAGTGACGTCTATGGCTACACCTTC. Its translation is CATSDVYGYTF.

The chain carries TRBV4-2 and TRBJ2-7; D gene unclear. Trimming cost V 1 base and J 0 bases, with 10 bases left between them. Germline lookup yields CDR1 LGHNA and CDR2 YNFKEQ. The CDR3 length is 15 residues. CDR3 nucleotide sequence: TGTGCCAGCAGCCAAGTAGGGTTTTCCTCCTACGAGCAGTACTTC. As protein: CASSQVGFSSYEQYF.